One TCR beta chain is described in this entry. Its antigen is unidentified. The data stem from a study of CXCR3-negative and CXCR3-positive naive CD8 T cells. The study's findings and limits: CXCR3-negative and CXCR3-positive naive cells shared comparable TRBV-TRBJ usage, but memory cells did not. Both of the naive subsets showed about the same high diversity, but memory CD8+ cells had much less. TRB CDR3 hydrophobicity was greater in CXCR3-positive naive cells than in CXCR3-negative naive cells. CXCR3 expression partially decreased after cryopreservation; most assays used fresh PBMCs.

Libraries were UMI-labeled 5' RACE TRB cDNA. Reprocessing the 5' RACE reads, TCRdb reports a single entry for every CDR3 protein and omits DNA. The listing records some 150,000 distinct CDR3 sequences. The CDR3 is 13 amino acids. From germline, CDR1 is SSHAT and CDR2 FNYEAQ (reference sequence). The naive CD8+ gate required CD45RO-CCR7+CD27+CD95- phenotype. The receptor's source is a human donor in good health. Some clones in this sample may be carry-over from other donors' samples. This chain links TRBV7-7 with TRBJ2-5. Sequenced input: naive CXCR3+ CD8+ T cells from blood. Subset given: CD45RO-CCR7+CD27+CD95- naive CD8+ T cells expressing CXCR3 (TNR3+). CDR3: CASSVDSEETQNF.